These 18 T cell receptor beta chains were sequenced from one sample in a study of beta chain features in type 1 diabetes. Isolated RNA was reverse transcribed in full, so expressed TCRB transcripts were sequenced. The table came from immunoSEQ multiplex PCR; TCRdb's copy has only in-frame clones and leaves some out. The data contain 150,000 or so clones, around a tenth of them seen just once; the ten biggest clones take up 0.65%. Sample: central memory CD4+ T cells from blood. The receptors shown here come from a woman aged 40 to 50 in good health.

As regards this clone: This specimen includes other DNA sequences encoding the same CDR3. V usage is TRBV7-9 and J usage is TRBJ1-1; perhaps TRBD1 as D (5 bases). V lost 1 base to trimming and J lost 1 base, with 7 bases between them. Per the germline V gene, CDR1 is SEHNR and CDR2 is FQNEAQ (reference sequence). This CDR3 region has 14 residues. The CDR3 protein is CASSLGQGNTEAFF. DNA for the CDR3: TGTGCCAGCAGCTTAGGGCAGGGGAACACTGAAGCTTTCTTT.

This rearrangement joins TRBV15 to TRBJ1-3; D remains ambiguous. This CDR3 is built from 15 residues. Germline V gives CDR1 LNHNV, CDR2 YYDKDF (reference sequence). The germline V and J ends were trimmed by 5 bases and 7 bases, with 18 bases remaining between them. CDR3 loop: CATSGRPDFENTIYF. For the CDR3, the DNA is TGTGCCACCAGCGGTCGACCTGACTTCGAGAACACCATATATTTT.

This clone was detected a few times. The CDR3 DNA is TGTGCCAGCAGTGCACAGGATAATTCACCCCTCCACTTT. Residues: CASSAQDNSPLHF. The chain links TRBV25-1 to TRBJ1-6; weak D call: TRBD1 (5 bases). The V end lost 4 bases, the J end lost 5 bases, and 6 bases lay between the germline ends. Germline CDR1 and CDR2: MGHDK and SYGVNS. The CDR3 loop spans 13 amino acids. Combining the CDR3 with reference TRBV25-1 and TRBJ1-6 gives the whole variable domain EADIYQTPRYLVIGTGKKITLECSQTMGHDKMYWYQQDPGMELHLIHYSYGVNSTEKGDLSSESTVSRIRTEHFPLTLESARPSHTSQYLCASSAQDNSPLHFGNGTRLTVT.

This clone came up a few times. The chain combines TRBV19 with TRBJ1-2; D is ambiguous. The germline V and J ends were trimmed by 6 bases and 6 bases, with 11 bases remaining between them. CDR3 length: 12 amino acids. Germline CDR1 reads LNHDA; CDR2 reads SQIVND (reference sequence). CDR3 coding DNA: TGTGCCAGTAGCCCTCAGGCTGATGGCTACACCTTC. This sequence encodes CASSPQADGYTF. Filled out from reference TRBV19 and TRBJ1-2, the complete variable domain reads DGGITQSPKYLFRKEGQNVTLSCEQNLNHDAMYWYRQDPGQGLRLIYYSQIVNDFQKGDIAEGYSVSREKKESFPLTVTSAQKNPTAFYLCASSPQADGYTFGSGTRLTVV.

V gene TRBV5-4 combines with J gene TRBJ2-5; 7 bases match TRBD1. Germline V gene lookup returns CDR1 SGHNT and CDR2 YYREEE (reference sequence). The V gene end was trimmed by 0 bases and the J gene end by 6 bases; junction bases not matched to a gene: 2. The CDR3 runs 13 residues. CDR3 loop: CASSLEGAKTQYF. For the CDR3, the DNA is TGTGCCAGCAGCTTGGAGGGGGCGAAGACCCAGTACTTC. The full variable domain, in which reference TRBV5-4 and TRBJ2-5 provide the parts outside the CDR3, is ETGVTQSPTHLIKTRGQQVTLRCSSQSGHNTVSWYQQALGQGPQFIFQYYREEENGRGNFPPRFSGLQFPNYSSELNVNALELDDSALYLCASSLEGAKTQYFGPGTRLLVL.

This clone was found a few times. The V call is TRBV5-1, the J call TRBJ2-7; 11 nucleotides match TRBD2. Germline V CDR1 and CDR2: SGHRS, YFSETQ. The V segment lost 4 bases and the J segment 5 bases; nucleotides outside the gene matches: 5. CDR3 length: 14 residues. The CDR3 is CASSGGTSGDEQYF. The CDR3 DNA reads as TGCGCCAGCAGCGGGGGGACTAGCGGCGACGAGCAGTACTTC.

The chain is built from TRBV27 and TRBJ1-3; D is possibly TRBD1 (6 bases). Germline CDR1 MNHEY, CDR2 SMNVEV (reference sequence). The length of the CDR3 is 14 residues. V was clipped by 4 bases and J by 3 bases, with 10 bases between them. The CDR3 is CASSSTGSGNTIYF. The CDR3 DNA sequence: TGTGCCAGCAGTTCAACAGGGAGTGGAAACACCATATATTTT.

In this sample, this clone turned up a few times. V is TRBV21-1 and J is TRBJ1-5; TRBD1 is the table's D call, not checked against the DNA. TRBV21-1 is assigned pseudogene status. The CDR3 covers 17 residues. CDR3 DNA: TGTGCCAGCAGCAAAGCGAGGGTGACAGGTGCCAATCAGCCCCAGCATTTT. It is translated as CASSKARVTGANQPQHF.

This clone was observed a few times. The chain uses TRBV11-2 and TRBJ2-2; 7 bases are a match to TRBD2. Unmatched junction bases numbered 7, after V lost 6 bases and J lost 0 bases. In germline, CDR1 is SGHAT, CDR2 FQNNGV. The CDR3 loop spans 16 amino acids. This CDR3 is CASSRGVPTNTGELFF. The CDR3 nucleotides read TGTGCCAGCAGTCGGGGGGTCCCTACGAACACCGGGGAGCTGTTTTTT.

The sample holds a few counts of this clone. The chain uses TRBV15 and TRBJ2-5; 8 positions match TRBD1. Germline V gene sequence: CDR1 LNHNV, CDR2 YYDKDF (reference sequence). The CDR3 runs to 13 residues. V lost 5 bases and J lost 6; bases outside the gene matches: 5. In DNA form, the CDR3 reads TGTGCCACCAGCGGACAGGGAAGGCAGACCCAGTACTTC. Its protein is CATSGQGRQTQYF.

The CDR3 DNA reads TGTGCCAGCAGCTTGGTACTAGCGGGGGCGGGGGATACGCAGTATTTT. It specifies CASSLVLAGAGDTQYF. The chain couples TRBV7-2 to TRBJ2-3; 11 nucleotides match TRBD2. Per germline, CDR1 SGHTA and CDR2 FQGNSA. This CDR3 has 16 residues. After removal of 3 bases from V and 6 bases from J, the junction contained 8 bases not matched to a gene.

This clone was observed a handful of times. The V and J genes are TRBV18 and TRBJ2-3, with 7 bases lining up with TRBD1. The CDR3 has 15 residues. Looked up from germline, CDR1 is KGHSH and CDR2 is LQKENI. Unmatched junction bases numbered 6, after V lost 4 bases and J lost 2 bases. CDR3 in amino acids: CASSREGANTDTQYF. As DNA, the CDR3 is TGTGCCAGCTCACGAGAGGGGGCTAACACAGATACGCAGTATTTT. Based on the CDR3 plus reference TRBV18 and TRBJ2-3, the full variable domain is NAGVMQNPRHLVRRRGQEARLRCSPMKGHSHVYWYRQLPEEGLKFMVYLQKENIIDESGMPKERFSAEFPKEGPSILRIQQVVRGDSAAYFCASSREGANTDTQYFGPGTRLTVL.

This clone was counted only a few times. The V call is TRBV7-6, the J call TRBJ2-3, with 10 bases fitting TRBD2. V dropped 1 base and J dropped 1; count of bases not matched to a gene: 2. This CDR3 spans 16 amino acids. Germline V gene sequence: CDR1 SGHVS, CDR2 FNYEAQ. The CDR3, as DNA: TGTGCCAGCAGCTTAGGAAGCGGGGGGGGCACAGATACGCAGTATTTT. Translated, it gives CASSLGSGGGTDTQYF.

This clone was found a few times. In nucleotides, the CDR3 is TGTGCCAGCAGCTTAGGGGCGAGCTTGGCCAAAAACATTCAGTACTTC. It specifies CASSLGASLAKNIQYF. This chain uses TRBV11-1 with TRBJ2-4; D unclear. V was pared by 1 base and J by 1 base, with 11 bases between. The CDR3 is 16 residues long. The germline gives CDR1 SGHAT, CDR2 FQDESV (reference sequence).

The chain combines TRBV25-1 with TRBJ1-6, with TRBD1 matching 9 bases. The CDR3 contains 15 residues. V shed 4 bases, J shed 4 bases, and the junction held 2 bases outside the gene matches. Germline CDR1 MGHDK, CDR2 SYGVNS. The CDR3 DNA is TGTGCCAGCAGTGGGGGACAGGGATATAATTCACCCCTCCACTTT. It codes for CASSGGQGYNSPLHF.

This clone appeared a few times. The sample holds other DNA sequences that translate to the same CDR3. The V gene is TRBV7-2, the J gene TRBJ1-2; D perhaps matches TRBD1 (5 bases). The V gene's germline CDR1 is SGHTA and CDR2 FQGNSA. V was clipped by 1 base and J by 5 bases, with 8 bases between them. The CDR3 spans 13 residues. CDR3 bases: TGTGCCAGCAGCTTAGGGCAGGGATATGGCTACACCTTC. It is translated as CASSLGQGYGYTF.

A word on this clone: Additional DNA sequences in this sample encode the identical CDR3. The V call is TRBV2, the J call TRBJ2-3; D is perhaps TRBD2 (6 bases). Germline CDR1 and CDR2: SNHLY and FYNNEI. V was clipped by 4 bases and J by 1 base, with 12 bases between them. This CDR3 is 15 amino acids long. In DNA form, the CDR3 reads TGTGCCAGCAGTGTGGGCGGGGCGGGCACAGATACGCAGTATTTT. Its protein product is CASSVGGAGTDTQYF. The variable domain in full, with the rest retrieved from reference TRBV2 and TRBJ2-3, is EPEVTQTPSHQVTQMGQEVILRCVPISNHLYFYWYRQILGQKVEFLVSFYNNEISEKSEIFDDQFSVERPDGSNFTLKIRSTKLEDSAMYFCASSVGGAGTDTQYFGPGTRLTVL.

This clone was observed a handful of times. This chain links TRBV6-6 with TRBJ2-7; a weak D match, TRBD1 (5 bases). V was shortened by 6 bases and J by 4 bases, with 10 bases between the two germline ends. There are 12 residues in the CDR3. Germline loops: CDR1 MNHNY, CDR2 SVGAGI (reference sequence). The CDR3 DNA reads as TGTGCCAGCAGAACTTCAGGGTACGAGCAGTACTTC. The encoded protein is CASRTSGYEQYF.